Included here is one T cell receptor beta chain sequence, with context. No antigen is known for it. The V gene end was trimmed by 7 bases and the J gene end by 1 base; junction bases not matched to a gene: 5. This CDR3 has 14 residues. Looked up from germline, CDR1 is SGHDT and CDR2 is YYEEEE. The data derive from a study of cytomegalovirus exposure and HLA in healthy donors. Study-level background: Researchers previously reported finding 90 million to 130 million unique TCR beta sequences from 170 million or so T cells. The study, taken as a whole, reports: In a later analysis, a missense DCLRE1C variant was linked to TCR beta V- and J-gene trimming.

Both 60 Vbeta primers and 13 Jbeta primers went into the PCR. Data came from immunoSEQ multiplex PCR; TCRdb stores just in-frame clones and leaves some out. The sample spans 200,000 or so clones; the ten largest clones claim roughly 0.74%. The chain has TRBV5-6 and TRBJ2-3; 8 nucleotides line up with TRBD2. The clonotype was recovered from a boy between 5 and 17 years old in good health and CMV-seronegative. Sequenced material: PBMCs. The CDR3 sequence: CASVSGGGTDTQYF. In DNA, the CDR3 is TGTGCCAGCGTATCGGGGGGGGGCACAGATACGCAGTATTTT. The entire variable domain, with the rest obtained from reference TRBV5-6 and TRBJ2-3, is as follows: DAGVTQSPTHLIKTRGQQVTLRCSPKSGHDTVSWYQQALGQGPQFIFQYYEEEERQRGNFPDRFSGHQFPNYSSELNVNALLLGDSALYLCASVSGGGTDTQYFGPGTRLTVL.